This record covers a single T cell receptor beta chain. Its specificity is not known. TCRdb keeps only in-frame clones here, not all; method: immunoSEQ multiplex PCR. The sample yields about 110,000 clones, just under 95% seen once. This sample was included in a study of siplizumab effects on memory and regulatory T cells. Findings and limits, study-wide: Roughly 75-97% of proliferating clones (CD4+ or CD8+) could not be assigned a naive or memory phenotype. No more than a minor fraction of alloreactive clones could be traced back to unstimulated subsets. Naive T cell populations appeared to exhibit greater diversity than memory cells and appeared to be major alloresponse contributors.

Trimming took off 0 bases at V and 2 bases at J, with 6 bases between the two ends. Germline CDR1 is MNHNY and CDR2 is SVGAGI (reference sequence). The CDR3 runs to 14 residues. Specimen: CD4+ T cells sorted from blood. The chain carries TRBV6-6 and TRBJ2-3, with D perhaps matching TRBD1 or TRBD2 (5 bases each). The clonotype was recovered from a human donor in good health. The DNA for the CDR3 is TGTGCCAGCAGTTACTCTGGGACCACAGATACGCAGTATTTT. Residues: CASSYSGTTDTQYF.